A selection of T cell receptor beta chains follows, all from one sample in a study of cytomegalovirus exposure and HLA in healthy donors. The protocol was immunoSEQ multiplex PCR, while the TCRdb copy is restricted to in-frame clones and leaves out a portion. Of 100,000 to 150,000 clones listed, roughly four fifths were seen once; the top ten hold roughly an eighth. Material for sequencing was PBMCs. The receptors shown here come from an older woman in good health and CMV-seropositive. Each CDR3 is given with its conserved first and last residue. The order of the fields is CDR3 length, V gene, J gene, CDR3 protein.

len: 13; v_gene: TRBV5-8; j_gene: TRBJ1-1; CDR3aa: CASSPGAASRAFF
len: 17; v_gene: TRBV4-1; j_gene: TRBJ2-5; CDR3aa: CASSQDSGGALQETQYF
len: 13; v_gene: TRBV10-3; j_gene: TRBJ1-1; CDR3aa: CAITPSEGGAAFF
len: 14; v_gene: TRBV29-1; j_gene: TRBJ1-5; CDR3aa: CSVSTETGNQPQHF
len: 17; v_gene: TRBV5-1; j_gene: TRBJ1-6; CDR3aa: CASSFGVPGLTNSPLHF
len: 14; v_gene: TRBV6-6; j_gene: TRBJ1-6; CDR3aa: CASKGRQDNSPLHF
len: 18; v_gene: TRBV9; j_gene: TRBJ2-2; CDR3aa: CASSYVVGRGSLAGELFF
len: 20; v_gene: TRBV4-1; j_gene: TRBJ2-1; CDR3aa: CASSQRGTSGTSGSYNEQFF
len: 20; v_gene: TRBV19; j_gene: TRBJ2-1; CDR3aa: CASSIERLAGGMYPGNEQFF
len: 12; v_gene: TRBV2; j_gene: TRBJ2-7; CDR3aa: CASSEAIAGGNF
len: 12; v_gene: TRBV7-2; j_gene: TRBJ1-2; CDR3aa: CASSLASRGYTF
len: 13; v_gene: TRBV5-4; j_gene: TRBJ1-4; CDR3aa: CASKDRGSEKLFF
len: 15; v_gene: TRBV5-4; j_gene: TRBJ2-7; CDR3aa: CASSSSGQSSYEQYF
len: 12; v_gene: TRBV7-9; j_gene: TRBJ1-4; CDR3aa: CASRGDSEKLFF
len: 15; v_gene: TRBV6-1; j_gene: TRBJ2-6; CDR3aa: CASSEKGAGANVLTF
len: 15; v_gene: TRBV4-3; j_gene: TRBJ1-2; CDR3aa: CASSQEVQGPYGYTF
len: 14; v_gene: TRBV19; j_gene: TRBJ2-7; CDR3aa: CASSVSGTRGEQYF
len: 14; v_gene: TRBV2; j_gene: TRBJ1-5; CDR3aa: CASSEVHSLGPQHF
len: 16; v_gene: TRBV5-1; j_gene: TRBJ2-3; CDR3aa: CASSLGLAGGSITQYF
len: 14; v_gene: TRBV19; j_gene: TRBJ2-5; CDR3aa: CASSMDRGQETQYF
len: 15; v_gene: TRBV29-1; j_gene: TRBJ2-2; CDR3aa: CSVVMGLAGTGELFF
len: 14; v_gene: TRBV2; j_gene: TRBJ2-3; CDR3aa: CASTVLLSTDTQYF
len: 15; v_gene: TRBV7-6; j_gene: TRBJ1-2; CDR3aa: CASSLSPGANYGYTF
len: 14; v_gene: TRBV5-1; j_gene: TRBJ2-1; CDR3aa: CASSLWTGGEEQFF
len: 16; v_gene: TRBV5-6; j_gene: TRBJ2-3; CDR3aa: CASSLGLTASTDTQYF
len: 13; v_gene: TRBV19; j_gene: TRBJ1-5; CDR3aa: CASSMLGDQPQHF
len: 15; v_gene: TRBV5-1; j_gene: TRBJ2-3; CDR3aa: CASSSHLRPTDTQYF
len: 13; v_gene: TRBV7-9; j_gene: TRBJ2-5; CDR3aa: CASSLVSVETQYF
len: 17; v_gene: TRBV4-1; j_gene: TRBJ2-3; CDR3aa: CASSPQNLAGGEDTQYF
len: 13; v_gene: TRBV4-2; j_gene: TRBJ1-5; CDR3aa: CASSQGRGQPQHF
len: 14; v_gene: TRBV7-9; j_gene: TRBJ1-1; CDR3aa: CASIERGGNTEAFF
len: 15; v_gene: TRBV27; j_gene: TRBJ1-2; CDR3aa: CASSSSGTQVYGYTF
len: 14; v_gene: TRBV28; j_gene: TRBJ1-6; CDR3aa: CASIQGDAISPLHF
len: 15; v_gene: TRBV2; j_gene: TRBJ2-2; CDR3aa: CASGGQLVNTGELFF
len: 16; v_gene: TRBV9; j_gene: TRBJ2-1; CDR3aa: CASSVLGALAWNEQFF
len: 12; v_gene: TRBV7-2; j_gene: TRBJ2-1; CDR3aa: CASSFAGLEQFF
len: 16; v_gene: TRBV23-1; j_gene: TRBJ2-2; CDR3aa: CASSPHRQGVTGELFF
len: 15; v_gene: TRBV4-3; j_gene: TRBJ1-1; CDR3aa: CASSQDYLTGTEAFF
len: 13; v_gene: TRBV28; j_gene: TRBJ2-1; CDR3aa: CASRDRVGNEQFF